These 2 T cell receptor beta chains originate from one sample sequenced in a study of T cell repertoires in cytomegalovirus infection. No antigen has been assigned to these receptors. One entry per CDR3 protein, called by TCRdb with MiXCR from the reads. The table lists about 900,000 distinct CDR3 sequences, approximately 31% of them singletons. The sequencing here drew on cultured CD8+ T cells from PBMCs, taken from culture after CMV antigen stimulation. These receptor sequences come from a human donor in good health (CMV status not recorded). Some clones in this sample may be carry-over from other donors' samples.

The chain joins TRBV2 to TRBJ2-7; D possibly matches TRBD1 or TRBD2 (5 bases each). The CDR3 runs 13 residues. Trimming cost V 7 bases and J 5 bases, with 15 bases left between them. Germline assignment: CDR1 SNHLY and CDR2 FYNNEI. The CDR3 sequence is CASIGRVGDEQYV. In DNA form, the CDR3 reads TGTGCCAGCATCGGCAGGGTCGGGGACGAGCAGTACGTC.

This chain links TRBV11-2 with TRBJ1-1; the D is unclear. Trimming left V 5 bases short and J 7 bases short, with 14 bases between. The CDR3 is 13 amino acids. Germline V lookup: CDR1 SGHAT, CDR2 FQNNGV. The CDR3 spells CASSPGQFVEAFF. The CDR3 nucleotides read TGTGCCAGCAGCCCGGGCCAATTCGTTGAAGCTTTCTTT.